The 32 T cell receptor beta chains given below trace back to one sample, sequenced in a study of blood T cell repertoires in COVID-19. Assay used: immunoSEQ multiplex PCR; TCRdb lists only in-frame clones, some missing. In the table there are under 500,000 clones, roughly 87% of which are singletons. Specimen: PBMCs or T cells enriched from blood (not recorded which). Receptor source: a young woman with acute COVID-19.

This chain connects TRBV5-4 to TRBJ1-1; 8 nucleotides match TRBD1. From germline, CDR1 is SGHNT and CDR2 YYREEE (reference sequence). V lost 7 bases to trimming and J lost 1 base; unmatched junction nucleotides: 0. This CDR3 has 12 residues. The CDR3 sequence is CASGTGNTEAFF. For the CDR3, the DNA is TGTGCCAGCGGGACAGGGAACACTGAAGCTTTCTTT.

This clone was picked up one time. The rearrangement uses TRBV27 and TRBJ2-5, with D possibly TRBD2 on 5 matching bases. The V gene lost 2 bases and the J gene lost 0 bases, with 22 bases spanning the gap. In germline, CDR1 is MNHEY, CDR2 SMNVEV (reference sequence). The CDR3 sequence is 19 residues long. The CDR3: CASSLNFPTGREYQETQYF. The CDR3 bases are TGTGCCAGCAGTTTAAATTTCCCTACGGGAAGGGAGTACCAAGAGACCCAGTACTTC.

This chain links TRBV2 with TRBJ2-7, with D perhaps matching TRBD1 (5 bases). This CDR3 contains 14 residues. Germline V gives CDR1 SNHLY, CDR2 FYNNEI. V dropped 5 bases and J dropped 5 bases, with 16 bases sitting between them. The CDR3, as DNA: TGTGCCAGCAGTCGCGAAGCAGGGAAGAACGAGCAGTACTTC. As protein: CASSREAGKNEQYF. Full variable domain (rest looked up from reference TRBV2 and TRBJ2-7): EPEVTQTPSHQVTQMGQEVILRCVPISNHLYFYWYRQILGQKVEFLVSFYNNEISEKSEIFDDQFSVERPDGSNFTLKIRSTKLEDSAMYFCASSREAGKNEQYFGPGTRLTVT.

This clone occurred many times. CDR3 bases: TGTGCCAGCAGCTTAATGGCTAGCGGGTTCGATCCACAAGAGACCCAGTACTTC. Translating gives CASSLMASGFDPQETQYF. The rearrangement links TRBV7-9 to TRBJ2-5; 8 nucleotides match TRBD2. The length of the CDR3 is 18 residues. J gave up 2 bases and V 2 bases, and 13 bases lay outside the gene matches. Germline V lookup: CDR1 SEHNR, CDR2 FQNEAQ (reference sequence).

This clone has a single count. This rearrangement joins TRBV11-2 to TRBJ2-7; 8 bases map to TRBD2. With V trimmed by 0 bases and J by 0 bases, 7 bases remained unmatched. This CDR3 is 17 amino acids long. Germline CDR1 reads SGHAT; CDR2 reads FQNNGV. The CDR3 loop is CASSLDHISGASYEQYF. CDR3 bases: TGTGCCAGCAGCTTAGATCACATTAGCGGGGCCTCCTACGAGCAGTACTTC.

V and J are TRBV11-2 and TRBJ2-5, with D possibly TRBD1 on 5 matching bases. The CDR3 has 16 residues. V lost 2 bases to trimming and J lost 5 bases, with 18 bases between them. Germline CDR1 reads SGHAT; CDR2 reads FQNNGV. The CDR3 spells CASSLFSARVGETQYF. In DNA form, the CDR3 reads TGTGCCAGCAGCTTATTCTCTGCCAGGGTCGGGGAGACCCAGTACTTC.

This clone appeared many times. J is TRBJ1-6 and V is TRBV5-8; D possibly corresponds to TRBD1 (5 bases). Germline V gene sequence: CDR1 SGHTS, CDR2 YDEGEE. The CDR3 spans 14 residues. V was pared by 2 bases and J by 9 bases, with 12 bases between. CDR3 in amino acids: CASSFPDIVSPLHF. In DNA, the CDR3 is TGTGCCAGCAGCTTTCCGGACATAGTTTCACCCCTCCACTTT.

This chain's CDR3 is CATSRASQKGGHEQYF. For the CDR3, the DNA is TGTGCCACCAGCAGAGCATCCCAAAAAGGCGGGCACGAGCAGTACTTC. The chain employs TRBV15 and TRBJ2-7; D possibly corresponds to TRBD2 (5 bases). This CDR3 has 16 residues. V lost 1 base, J lost 5 bases, and 18 bases lay in between. Germline CDR1 is LNHNV and CDR2 is YYDKDF (reference sequence).

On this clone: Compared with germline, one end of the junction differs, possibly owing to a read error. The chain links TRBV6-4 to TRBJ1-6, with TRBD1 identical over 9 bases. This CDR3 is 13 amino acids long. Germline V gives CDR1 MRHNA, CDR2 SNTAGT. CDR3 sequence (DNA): TGTGTCAGCAGGGGACAGGGAGATTCACCCCTCCACTTT. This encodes CVSRGQGDSPLHF.

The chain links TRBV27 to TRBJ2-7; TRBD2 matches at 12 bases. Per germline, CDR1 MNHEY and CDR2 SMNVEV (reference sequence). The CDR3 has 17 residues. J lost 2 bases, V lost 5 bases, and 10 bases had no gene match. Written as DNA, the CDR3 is TGTGCCAGCAGTCCTAAAGTCCTAGCGGGAGGGCCCTACGAGCAGTACTTC. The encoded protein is CASSPKVLAGGPYEQYF.

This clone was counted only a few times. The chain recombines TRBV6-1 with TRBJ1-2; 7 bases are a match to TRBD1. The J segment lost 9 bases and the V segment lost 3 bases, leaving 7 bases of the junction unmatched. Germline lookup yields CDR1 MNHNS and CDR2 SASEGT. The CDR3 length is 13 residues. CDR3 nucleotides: TGTGCCAGCAGTGAGGGCAGGGGGGCAAGCTACACCTTC. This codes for CASSEGRGASYTF.

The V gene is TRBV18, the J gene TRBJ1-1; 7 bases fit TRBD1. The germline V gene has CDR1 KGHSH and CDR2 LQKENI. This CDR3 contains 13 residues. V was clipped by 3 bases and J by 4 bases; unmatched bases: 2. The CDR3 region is CASSPSGGTEAFF. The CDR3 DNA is TGTGCCAGCTCACCGTCAGGGGGCACTGAAGCTTTCTTT.

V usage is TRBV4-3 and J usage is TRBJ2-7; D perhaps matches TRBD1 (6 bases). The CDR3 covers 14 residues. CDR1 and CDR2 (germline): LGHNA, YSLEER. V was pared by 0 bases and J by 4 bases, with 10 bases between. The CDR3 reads CASSQDLRGYEQYF. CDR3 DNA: TGCGCCAGCAGCCAAGATCTTAGGGGGTACGAGCAGTACTTC.

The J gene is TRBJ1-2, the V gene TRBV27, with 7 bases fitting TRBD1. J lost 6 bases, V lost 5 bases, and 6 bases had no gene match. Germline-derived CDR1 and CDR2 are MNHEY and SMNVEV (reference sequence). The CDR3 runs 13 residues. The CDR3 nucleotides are TGTGCCAGCAGTCCGCTGGGACAGAATGGCTACACCTTC. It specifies CASSPLGQNGYTF.

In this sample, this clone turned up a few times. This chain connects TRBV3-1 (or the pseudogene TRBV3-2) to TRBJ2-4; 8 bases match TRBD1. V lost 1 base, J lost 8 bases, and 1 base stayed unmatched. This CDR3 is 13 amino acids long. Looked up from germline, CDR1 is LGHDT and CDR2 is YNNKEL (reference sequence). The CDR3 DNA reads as TGTGCCAGCAGCCAAGCGGACAGGGACATTCAGTACTTC. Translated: CASSQADRDIQYF.

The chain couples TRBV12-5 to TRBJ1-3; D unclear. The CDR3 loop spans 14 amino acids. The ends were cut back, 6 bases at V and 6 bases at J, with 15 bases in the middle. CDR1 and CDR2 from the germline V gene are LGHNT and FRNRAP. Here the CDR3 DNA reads TGTGCTAGTGGGGAGAATCGGGTGATAAACACCATATATTTT. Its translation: CASGENRVINTIYF.

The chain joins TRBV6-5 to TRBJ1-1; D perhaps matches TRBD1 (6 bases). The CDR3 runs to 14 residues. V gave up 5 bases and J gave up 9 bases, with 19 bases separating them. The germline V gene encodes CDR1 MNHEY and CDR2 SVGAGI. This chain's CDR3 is CASSTTQGGEKAFF. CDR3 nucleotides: TGTGCCAGCAGTACAACACAGGGTGGGGAAAAAGCTTTCTTT.

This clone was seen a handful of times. CDR3 DNA sequence: TGTGCCAGCAGCGTAGATTTGAGCGGGCACACCTACAATGAGCAGTTCTTC. Encoded protein: CASSVDLSGHTYNEQFF. The genes are TRBV9 and TRBJ2-1; tentative D call: TRBD2 (6 bases). The CDR3 length is 17 residues. Germline-derived CDR1 and CDR2 are SGDLS and YYNGEE. The V gene lost 0 bases and the J gene lost 2 bases, with 15 bases spanning the gap.

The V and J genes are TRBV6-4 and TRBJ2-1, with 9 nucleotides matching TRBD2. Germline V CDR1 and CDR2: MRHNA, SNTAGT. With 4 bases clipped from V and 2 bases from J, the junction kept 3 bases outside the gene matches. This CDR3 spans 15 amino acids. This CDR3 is CASSVVAGAYNEQFF. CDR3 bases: TGTGCCAGCAGTGTGGTAGCGGGGGCCTACAATGAGCAGTTCTTC.

In DNA form, the CDR3 reads TGTGCCATCAGCATGGGCCTTAATAATGAAAAACTGTTTTTT. Translation gives CAISMGLNNEKLFF. V usage is TRBV10-3 and J usage is TRBJ1-4; the D is unclear. V lost 6 bases to trimming and J lost 4 bases, with 12 bases between them. The CDR3 is made up of 14 amino acids. The germline V gene encodes CDR1 ENHRY and CDR2 SYGVKD.

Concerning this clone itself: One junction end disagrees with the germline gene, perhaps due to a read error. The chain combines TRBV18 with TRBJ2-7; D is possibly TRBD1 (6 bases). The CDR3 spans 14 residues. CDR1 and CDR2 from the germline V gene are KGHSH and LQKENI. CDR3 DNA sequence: TGTGCCAGCTCCCCACGGGACACGGAGACGACGCAGTACTTC. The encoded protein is CASSPRDTETTQYF.

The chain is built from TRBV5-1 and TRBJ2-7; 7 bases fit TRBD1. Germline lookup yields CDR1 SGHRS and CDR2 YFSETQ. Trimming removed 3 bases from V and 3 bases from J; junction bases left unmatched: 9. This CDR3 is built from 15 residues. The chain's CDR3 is CASSSGTVLGYEQYF. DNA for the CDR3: TGCGCCAGCAGCTCCGGGACAGTCCTTGGCTACGAGCAGTACTTC.

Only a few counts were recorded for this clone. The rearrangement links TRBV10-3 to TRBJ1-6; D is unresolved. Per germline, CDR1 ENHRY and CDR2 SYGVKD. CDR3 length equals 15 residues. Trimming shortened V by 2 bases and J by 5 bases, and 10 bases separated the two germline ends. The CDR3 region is CAISERGSDNSPLHF. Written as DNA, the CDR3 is TGTGCCATCAGTGAGCGAGGGTCGGATAATTCACCCCTCCACTTT.

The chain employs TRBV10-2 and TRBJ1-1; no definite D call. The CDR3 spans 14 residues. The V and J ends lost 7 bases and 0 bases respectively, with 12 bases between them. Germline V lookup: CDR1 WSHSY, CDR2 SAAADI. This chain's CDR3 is CASTAGSLNTEAFF. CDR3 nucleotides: TGCGCCAGCACCGCGGGCAGCCTGAACACTGAAGCTTTCTTT.

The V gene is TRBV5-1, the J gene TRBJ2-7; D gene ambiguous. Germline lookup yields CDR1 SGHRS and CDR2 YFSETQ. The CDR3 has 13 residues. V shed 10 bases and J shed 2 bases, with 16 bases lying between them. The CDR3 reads CASSRSFPYEQYF. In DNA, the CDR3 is TGCGCCTCCTCTAGATCATTTCCCTACGAGCAGTACTTC.

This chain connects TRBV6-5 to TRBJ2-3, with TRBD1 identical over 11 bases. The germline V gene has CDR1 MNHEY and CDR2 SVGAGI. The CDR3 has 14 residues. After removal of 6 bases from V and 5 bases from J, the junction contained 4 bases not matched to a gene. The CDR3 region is CASRDRGQVDTQYF. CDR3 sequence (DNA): TGTGCCAGCAGGGACAGGGGGCAGGTAGATACGCAGTATTTT.

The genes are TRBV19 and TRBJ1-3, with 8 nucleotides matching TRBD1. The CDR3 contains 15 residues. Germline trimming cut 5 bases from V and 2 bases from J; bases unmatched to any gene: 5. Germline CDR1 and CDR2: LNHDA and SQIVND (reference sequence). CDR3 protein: CASSRAGGPGNTIYF. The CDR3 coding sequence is TGTGCCAGTAGTCGGGCAGGGGGCCCTGGAAACACCATATATTTT.

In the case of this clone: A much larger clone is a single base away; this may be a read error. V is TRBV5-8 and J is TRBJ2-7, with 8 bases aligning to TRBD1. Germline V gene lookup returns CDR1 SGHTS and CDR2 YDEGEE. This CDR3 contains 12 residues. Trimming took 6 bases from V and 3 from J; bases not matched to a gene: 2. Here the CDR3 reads CASKGQGYEQYF. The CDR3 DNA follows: TGTGCCAGCAAAGGACAGGGCTACGAGCAGTACTTC.

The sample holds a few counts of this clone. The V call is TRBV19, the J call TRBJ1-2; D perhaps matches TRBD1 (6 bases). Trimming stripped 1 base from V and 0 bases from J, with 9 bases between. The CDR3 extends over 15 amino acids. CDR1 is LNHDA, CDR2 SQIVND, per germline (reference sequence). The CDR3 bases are TGTGCCAGTAGTATAGTACAGGGTGCTAACTATGGCTACACCTTC. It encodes CASSIVQGANYGYTF.

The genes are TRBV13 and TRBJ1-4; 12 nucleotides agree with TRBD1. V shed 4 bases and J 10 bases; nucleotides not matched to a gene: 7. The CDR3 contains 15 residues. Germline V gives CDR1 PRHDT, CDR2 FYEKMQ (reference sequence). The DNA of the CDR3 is TGTGCCAGCAGCTCTCCGGGACAGGGGGCTGGAAAACTGTTTTTT. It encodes CASSSPGQGAGKLFF. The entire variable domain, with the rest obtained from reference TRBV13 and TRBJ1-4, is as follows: AAGVIQSPRHLIKEKRETATLKCYPIPRHDTVYWYQQGPGQDPQFLISFYEKMQSDKGSIPDRFSAQQFSDYHSELNMSSLELGDSALYFCASSSPGQGAGKLFFGSGTQLSVL.

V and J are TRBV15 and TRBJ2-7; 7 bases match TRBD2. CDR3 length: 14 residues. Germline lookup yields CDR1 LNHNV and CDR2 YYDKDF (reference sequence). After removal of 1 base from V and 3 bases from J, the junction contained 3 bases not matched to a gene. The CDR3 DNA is TGTGCCACCAGCAGAGTCGGGAGGCTCTACGAGCAGTACTTC. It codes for CATSRVGRLYEQYF. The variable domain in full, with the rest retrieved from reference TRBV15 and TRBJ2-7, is DAMVIQNPRYQVTQFGKPVTLSCSQTLNHNVMYWYQQKSSQAPKLLFHYYDKDFNNEADTPDNFQSRRPNTSFCFLDIRSPGLGDTAMYLCATSRVGRLYEQYFGPGTRLTVT.

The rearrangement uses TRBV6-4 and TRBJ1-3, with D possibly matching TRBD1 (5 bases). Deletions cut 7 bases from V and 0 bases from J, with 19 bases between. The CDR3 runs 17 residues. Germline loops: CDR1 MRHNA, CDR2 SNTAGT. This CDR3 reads CASTPRQNPNSGNTIYF. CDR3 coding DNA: TGTGCCAGCACCCCTAGACAGAACCCAAACTCTGGAAACACCATATATTTT.